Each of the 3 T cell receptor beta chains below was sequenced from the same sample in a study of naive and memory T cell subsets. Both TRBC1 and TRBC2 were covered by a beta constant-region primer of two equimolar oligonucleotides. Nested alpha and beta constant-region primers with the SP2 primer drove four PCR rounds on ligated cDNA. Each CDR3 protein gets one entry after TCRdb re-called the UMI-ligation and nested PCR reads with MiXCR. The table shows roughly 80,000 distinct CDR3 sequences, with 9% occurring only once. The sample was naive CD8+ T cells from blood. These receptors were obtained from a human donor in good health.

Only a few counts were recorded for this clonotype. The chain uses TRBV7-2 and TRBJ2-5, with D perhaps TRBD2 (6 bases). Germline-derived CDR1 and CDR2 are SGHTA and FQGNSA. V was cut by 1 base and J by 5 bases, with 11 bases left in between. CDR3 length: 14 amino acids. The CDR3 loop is CASSLELAFETQYF. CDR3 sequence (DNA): TGTGCCAGCAGCTTAGAACTAGCTTTTGAGACCCAGTACTTC.

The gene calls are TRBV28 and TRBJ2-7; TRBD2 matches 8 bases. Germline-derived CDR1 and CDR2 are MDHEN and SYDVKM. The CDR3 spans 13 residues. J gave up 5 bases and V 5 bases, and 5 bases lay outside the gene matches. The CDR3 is CASSPGLAHEQYF. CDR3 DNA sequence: TGTGCCAGCAGTCCCGGACTAGCCCACGAGCAGTACTTC.

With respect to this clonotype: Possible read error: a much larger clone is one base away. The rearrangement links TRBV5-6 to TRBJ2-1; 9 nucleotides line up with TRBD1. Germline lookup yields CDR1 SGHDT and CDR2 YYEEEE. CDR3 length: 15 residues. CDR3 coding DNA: TGTGCCAGCAGCCGGGGACAGGGCCCAGCGAATGGGCAGTTCTTC. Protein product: CASSRGQGPANGQFF.